A selection of T cell receptor beta chains follows, all from one sample in a study of blood T cell repertoires in COVID-19. Using immunoSEQ multiplex PCR, the repertoire was profiled, and TCRdb retains in-frame clones only, with some absent. The sample yields fewer than 150,000 clones, 75% to 90% seen once. Sequenced sample: PBMCs or T cells enriched from blood (not recorded which). Every receptor here comes from a man younger than 45 who had recovered from COVID-19. CDR3s include the opening cysteine and the closing phenylalanine or tryptophan. D genes are given only for firm matches. Expanded clones are given a class, and other clones once, few, many or no size at all.

CDR3nt | CDR3aa | j_gene | d_gene | v_gene | abundance
TGTGCCAGTAGTACACAGGGGGACTACGAGCAGTACTTC | CASSTQGDYEQYF | TRBJ2-7 | TRBD1 | TRBV19 | once
TGTGCCAGTAGTATACAGGATAGTCAGCCCCAGCATTTT | CASSIQDSQPQHF | TRBJ1-5 | . | TRBV19 | .
TGTGCCAGCAGTGAGAGCCAAACCAATCAGCCCCAGCATTTT | CASSESQTNQPQHF | TRBJ1-5 | . | TRBV6-1 | .
TGTGCCAGCAGCTCCCAGAGCGGGCTCACGCAGTATTTT | CASSSQSGLTQYF | TRBJ2-3 | . | TRBV3-1/TRBV3-2 | .
TGTGCCAGCAGCCTGGACAGGGGTAAAACAGATACGCAGTATTTT | CASSLDRGKTDTQYF | TRBJ2-3 | TRBD1 | TRBV2 | many
TGCGCCAGCAGCGCCGAACTAGCGGGAAACACAGATACGCAGTATTTT | CASSAELAGNTDTQYF | TRBJ2-3 | TRBD2 | TRBV5-1 | .
TGTGCCAGCAGCACGACAGGGGGCAAAGGCTACACCTTC | CASSTTGGKGYTF | TRBJ1-2 | TRBD1 | TRBV9 | .
TGTGCCAGCAGCTTCAGAGCGGGAGACGAGCAGTACTTC | CASSFRAGDEQYF | TRBJ2-7 | TRBD2 | TRBV5-6 | once
TGTGCCAGCAGTGAAACTAGCACCTCGAACACCGGGGAGCTGTTTTTT | CASSETSTSNTGELFF | TRBJ2-2 | . | TRBV2 | .
TGTGCCAGCTCACCCCCCTCAACAGGGGCAGATACGCAGTATTTT | CASSPPSTGADTQYF | TRBJ2-3 | TRBD1 | TRBV18 | .
TGCGCCAGCAGCTTGGGACAGGGGGACCAGCCCCAGCATTTT | CASSLGQGDQPQHF | TRBJ1-5 | TRBD1 | TRBV5-1 | .
TGTGCCATCAGCCGTGGCGGGAGGGAGTACAATGAGCAGTTCTTC | CAISRGGREYNEQFF | TRBJ2-1 | TRBD2 | TRBV10-3 | .
TGTGCCAGCAGCTTCACTAGCGCTAGCACAGATACGCAGTATTTT | CASSFTSASTDTQYF | TRBJ2-3 | TRBD2 | TRBV11-3 | medium-sized
TGTGCCAGTGATACAGGCGGGGCTGAAGCTTTCTTT | CASDTGGAEAFF | TRBJ1-1 | . | TRBV19 | .
TGTGCCAGCAGCCCAGGTGGCCAGCCCTGGTATCAAGAGACCCAGTACTTC | CASSPGGQPWYQETQYF | TRBJ2-5 | . | TRBV9 | .
TGCGCCAGCAGCCCAGGACAGGTCCCCGGTGAGCAGTTCTTC | CASSPGQVPGEQFF | TRBJ2-1 | TRBD1 | TRBV5-1 | .
TGCAGCGTTGAAGATGGTGGGCAACGACCCTGGGAGACCCAGTACTTC | CSVEDGGQRPWETQYF | TRBJ2-5 | . | TRBV29-1 | .
TGTGCCAGCCGTACGGACAGCTCTGGAAACACCATATATTTT | CASRTDSSGNTIYF | TRBJ1-3 | . | TRBV2 | .
TGTGCCTGGAGGAGGACAGGGGGAAGTCAGAATGAAAAACTGTTTTTT | CAWRRTGGSQNEKLFF | TRBJ1-4 | TRBD1 | TRBV30 | .
TGTGCCAGCAGTAGGGACTGGACCTCTGGAAACACCATATATTTT | CASSRDWTSGNTIYF | TRBJ1-3 | . | TRBV6-5 | .